This T cell receptor (beta chain) stems from a study of cytomegalovirus exposure and HLA in healthy donors. Though nominally healthy at sampling, donors likely had unrecorded immune exposures. The PCR made use of 60 Vbeta and 13 Jbeta primers. The method was immunoSEQ multiplex PCR; TCRdb's version includes in-frame clones alone and lacks a portion of them. The sample comprises around 170,000 clones, about 81% of which are singletons, and about 0.78% rests with the top ten. Germline V lookup: CDR1 SGHAT, CDR2 FQNNGV. The V and J ends lost 4 bases and 4 bases respectively, with 29 bases between them. This CDR3 is built from 19 residues.

The sample comprised PBMCs. The chain has TRBV11-2 and TRBJ2-7, with D possibly being TRBD1 (5 bases). This receptor was obtained from a young woman in good health and CMV-seronegative. CDR3 DNA: TGTGCCAGCAGCTCTTTGGCAGGGTTCAACCGCGGATGGAATTACGAGCAGTACTTC. This encodes CASSSLAGFNRGWNYEQYF. Full variable domain (remainder filled in from reference TRBV11-2 and TRBJ2-7): EAGVAQSPRYKIIEKRQSVAFWCNPISGHATLYWYQQILGQGPKLLIQFQNNGVVDDSQLPKDRFSAERLKGVDSTLKIQPAKLEDSAVYLCASSSLAGFNRGWNYEQYFGPGTRLTVT.